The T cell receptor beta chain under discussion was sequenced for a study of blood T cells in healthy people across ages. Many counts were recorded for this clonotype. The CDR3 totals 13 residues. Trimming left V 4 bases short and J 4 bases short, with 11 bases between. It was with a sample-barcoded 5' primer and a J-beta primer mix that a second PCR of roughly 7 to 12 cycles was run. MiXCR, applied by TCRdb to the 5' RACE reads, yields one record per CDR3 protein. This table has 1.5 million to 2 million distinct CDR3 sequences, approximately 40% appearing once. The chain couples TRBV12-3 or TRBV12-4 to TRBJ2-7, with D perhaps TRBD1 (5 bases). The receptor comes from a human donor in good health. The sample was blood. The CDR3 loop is CASSSDRPYEQYF. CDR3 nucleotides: TGTGCCAGCAGTTCCGACAGACCTTACGAGCAGTACTTC.